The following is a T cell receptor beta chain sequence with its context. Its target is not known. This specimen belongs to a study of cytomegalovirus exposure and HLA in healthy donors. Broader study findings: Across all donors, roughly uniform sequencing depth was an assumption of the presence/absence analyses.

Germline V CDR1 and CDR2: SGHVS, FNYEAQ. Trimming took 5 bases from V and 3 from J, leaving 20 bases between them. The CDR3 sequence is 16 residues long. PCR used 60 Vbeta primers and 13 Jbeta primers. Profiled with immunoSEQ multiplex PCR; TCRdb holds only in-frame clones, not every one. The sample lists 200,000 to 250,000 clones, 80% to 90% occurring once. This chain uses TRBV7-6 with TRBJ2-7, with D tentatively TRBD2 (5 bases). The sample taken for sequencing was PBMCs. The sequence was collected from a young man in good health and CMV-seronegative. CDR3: CASSAASGGQGYEQYF. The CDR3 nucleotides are TGTGCCAGCAGCGCCGCCTCAGGAGGCCAAGGCTACGAGCAGTACTTC.